This TCR beta chain was obtained from a study of patients and donors after allogeneic stem cell transplantation. TCRdb processed the RT-PCR reads anew with MiXCR; each CDR3 protein has one entry. The sample contains 150,000 to 200,000 distinct CDR3 sequences, 24% of which appear only once. The CDR3 runs to 12 residues. V lost 7 bases, J lost 8 bases, and 5 bases stayed unmatched. Germline V gives CDR1 MNHNY, CDR2 SVGAGI (reference sequence). This clonotype was sampled from a human donor who was either an allogeneic HSCT recipient or a stem cell or donor lymphocyte infusion donor (not recorded which). It is not recorded whose cells these are; they may come from a transplant donor. This chain links TRBV6-6 with TRBJ1-3, with 7 bases matching TRBD1. Sequencing was performed on blood, either unsorted or a sorted T cell fraction (not recorded which). In DNA form, the CDR3 reads TGTGCCAGCACCAGACAGGGAGACACCATATATTTT. Translated: CASTRQGDTIYF.